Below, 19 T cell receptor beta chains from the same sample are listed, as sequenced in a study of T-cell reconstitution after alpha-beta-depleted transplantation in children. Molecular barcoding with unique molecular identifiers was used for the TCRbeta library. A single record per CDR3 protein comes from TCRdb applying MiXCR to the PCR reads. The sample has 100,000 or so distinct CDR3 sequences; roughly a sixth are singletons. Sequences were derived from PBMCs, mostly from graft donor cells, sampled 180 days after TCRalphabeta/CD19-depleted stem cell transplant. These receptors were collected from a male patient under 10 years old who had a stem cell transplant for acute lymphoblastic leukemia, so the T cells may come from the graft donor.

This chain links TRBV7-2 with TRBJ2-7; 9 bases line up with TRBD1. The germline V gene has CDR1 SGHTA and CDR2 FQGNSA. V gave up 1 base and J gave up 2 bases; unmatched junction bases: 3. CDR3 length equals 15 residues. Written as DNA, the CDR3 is TGTGCCAGCAGCTTAGGGGACAGGGTCCCCTACGAGCAGTACTTC. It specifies CASSLGDRVPYEQYF.

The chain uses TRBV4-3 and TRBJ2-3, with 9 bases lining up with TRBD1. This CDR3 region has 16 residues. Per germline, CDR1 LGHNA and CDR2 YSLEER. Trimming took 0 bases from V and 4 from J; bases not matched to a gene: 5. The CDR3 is CASSQDGRTGADTQYF. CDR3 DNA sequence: TGCGCCAGCAGCCAAGATGGTCGGACAGGGGCAGATACGCAGTATTTT.

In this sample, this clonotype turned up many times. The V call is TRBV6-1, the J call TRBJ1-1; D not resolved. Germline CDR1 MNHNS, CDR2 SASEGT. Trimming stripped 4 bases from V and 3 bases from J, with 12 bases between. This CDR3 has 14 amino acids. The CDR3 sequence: CASSGRVGDTEAFF. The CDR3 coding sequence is TGTGCCAGCAGTGGGAGGGTTGGGGACACTGAAGCTTTCTTT.

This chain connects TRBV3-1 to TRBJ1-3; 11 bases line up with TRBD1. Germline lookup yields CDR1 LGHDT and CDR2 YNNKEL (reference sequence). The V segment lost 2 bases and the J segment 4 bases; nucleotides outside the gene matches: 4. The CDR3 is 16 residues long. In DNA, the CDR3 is TGTGCCAGCAGCCAACTCGGACAGGGGGCGGGAAACACCATATATTTT. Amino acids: CASSQLGQGAGNTIYF.

CDR3 sequence (DNA): TGTGCCAGCAGTTACTCGGACAGGGGCCGCGGGGGCTACACCTTC. Amino acid sequence: CASSYSDRGRGGYTF. V is TRBV6-5 and J is TRBJ1-2; 9 nucleotides match TRBD1. The CDR3 loop spans 15 amino acids. V trimming: 0 bases; J trimming: 8 bases; junction bases outside the gene matches: 7. Germline-derived CDR1 and CDR2 are MNHEY and SVGAGI.

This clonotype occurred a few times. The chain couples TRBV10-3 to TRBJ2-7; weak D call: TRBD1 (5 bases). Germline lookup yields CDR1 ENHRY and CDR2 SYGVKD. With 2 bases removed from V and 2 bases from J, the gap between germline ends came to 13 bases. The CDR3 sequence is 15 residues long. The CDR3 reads CAISEQARATYEQYF. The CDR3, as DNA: TGTGCCATCAGTGAGCAGGCCAGGGCGACCTACGAGCAGTACTTC.

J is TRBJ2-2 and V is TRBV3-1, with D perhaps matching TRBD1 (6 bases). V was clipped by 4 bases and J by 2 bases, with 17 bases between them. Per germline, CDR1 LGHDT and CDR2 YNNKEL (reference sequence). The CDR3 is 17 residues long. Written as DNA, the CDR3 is TGTGCCAGCAGCCTTCCCTGTAGGACAGTCAACACCGGGGAGCTGTTTTTT. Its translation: CASSLPCRTVNTGELFF.

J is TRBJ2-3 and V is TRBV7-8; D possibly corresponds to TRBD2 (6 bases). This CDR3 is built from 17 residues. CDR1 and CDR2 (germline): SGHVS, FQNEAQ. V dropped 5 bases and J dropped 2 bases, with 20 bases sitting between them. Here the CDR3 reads CASSPRYGTWDTDTQYF. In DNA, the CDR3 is TGTGCCAGCAGCCCACGTTACGGGACTTGGGACACAGATACGCAGTATTTT.

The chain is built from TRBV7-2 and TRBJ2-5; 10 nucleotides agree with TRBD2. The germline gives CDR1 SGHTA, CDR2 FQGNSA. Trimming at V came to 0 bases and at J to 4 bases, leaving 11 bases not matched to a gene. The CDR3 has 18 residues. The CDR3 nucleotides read TGTGCCAGCAGCTTAGCGGTGACGGGGACTAGCGTGGGAGAGACCCAGTACTTC. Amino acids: CASSLAVTGTSVGETQYF.

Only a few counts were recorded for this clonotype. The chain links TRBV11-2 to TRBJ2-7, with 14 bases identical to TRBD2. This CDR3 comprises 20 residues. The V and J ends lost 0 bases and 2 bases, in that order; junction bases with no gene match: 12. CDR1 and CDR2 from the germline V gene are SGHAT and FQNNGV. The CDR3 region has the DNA TGTGCCAGCAGCTTAGAGGGGACTAGCGGGGGCCTCTTACCTACCTACGAGCAGTACTTC. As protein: CASSLEGTSGGLLPTYEQYF.

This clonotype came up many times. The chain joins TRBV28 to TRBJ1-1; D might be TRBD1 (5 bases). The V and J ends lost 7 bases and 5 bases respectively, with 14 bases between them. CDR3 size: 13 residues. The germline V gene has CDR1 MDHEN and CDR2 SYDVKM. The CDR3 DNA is TGTGCCAGCATGTTTCAGGGTGAGACTGAAGCTTTCTTT. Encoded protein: CASMFQGETEAFF.

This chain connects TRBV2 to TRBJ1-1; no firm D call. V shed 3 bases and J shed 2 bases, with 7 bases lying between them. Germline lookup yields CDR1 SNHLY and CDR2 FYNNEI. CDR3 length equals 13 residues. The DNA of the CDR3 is TGTGCCAGCAGTGATTTGGAAAACACTGAAGCTTTCTTT. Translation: CASSDLENTEAFF.

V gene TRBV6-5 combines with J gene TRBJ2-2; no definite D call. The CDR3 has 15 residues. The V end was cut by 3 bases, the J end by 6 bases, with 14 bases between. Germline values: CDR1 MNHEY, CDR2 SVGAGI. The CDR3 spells CASSYPSSAPGELFF. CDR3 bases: TGTGCCAGCAGTTATCCTTCCTCCGCCCCCGGGGAGCTGTTTTTT.

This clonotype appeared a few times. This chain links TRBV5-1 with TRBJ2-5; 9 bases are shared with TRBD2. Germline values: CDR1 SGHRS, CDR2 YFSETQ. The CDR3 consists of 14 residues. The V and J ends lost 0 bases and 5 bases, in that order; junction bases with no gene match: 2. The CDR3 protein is CASSLGTSVETQYF. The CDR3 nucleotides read TGCGCCAGCAGCTTGGGGACTAGCGTGGAGACCCAGTACTTC.

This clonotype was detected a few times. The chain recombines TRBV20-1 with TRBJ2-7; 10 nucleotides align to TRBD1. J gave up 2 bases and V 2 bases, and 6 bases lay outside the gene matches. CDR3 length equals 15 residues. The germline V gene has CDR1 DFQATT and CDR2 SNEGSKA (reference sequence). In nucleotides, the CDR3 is TGCAGTGCTAGAATCGGGACAGGGGTGCCCTACGAGCAGTACTTC. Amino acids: CSARIGTGVPYEQYF.

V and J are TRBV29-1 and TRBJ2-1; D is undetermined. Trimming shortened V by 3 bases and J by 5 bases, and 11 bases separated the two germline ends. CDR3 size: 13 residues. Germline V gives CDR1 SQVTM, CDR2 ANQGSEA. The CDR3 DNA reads TGCAGCGTTGACGGGCCGATTAACAATGAGCAGTTCTTC. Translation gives CSVDGPINNEQFF.

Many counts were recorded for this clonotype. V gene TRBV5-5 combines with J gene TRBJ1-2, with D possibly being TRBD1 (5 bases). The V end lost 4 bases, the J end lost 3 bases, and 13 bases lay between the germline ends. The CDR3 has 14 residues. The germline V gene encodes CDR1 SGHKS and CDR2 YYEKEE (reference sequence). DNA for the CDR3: TGTGCCAGCAGCCCCCGCGGGGGGTACTATGGCTACACCTTC. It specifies CASSPRGGYYGYTF.

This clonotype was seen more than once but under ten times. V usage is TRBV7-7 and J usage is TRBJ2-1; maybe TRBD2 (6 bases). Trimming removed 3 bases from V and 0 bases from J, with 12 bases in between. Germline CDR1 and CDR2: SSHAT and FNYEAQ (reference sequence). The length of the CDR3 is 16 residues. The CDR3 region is CASSLEGYSSYNEQFF. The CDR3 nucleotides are TGTGCCAGCAGCTTGGAGGGGTATAGCTCCTACAATGAGCAGTTCTTC.

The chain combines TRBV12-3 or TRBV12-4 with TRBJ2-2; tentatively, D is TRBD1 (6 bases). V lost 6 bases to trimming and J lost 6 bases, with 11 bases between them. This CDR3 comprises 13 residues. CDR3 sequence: CASSSQGPGELFF. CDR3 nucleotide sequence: TGTGCCAGCAGCTCCCAGGGGCCCGGGGAGCTGTTTTTT.